These 15 T cell receptor beta chains came from one sample sequenced in a study of blood T cell repertoires in COVID-19. The protocol was immunoSEQ multiplex PCR, while the TCRdb copy is restricted to in-frame clones and leaves out a portion. The data show 200,000 or so clones, with 80% seen just once and 4.5% to 5.5% held by the top ten. The sequencing input was peripheral blood. These receptors all come from a human donor in a cohort sampled during active COVID-19.

This chain uses TRBV28 with TRBJ2-7, with 8 bases that match TRBD2. The germline V gene has CDR1 MDHEN and CDR2 SYDVKM. V trimming: 2 bases; J trimming: 0 bases; junction bases outside the gene matches: 6. The CDR3 covers 16 residues. The CDR3: CASSLGLAGLSYEQYF. The CDR3 DNA sequence: TGTGCCAGCAGTTTAGGCCTAGCGGGCCTCTCCTACGAGCAGTACTTC.

The sample holds a few counts of this clone. V is TRBV30 and J is TRBJ1-2; the D is unclear. The CDR3 runs to 11 residues. From germline, CDR1 is GTSNPN and CDR2 SVGIG (reference sequence). Between the trimmed V and J ends, which lost 2 bases and 4 bases, there was a span of 5 bases. This chain's CDR3 is CAWSRGYGYTF. The CDR3 bases are TGTGCCTGGAGTCGGGGCTATGGCTACACCTTC.

CDR3 loop: CASSSASGSSYEQYF. The CDR3 DNA reads as TGTGCCAGCAGTTCGGCTAGCGGGAGCTCCTACGAGCAGTACTTC. This chain joins TRBV6-5 and TRBJ2-7; the match to TRBD2 covers 10 bases. The germline gives CDR1 MNHEY, CDR2 SVGAGI. Trimming cost V 4 bases and J 0 bases; bases outside gene matches: 3. The CDR3 has 15 amino acids.

The V call is TRBV24-1, the J call TRBJ2-3, with a tentative D call TRBD2 (6 bases). The V end was cut by 5 bases, the J end by 2 bases, with 13 bases between. Germline V gene lookup returns CDR1 KGHDR and CDR2 SFDVKD. This CDR3 has 15 residues. CDR3: CATSVGGGTTDTQYF. Written as DNA, the CDR3 is TGTGCCACCAGTGTGGGTGGGGGGACCACAGATACGCAGTATTTT.

This clone has a handful of counts. The chain joins TRBV7-2 to TRBJ2-7; tentatively, D is TRBD2 (5 bases). The ends were cut back, 2 bases at V and 2 bases at J, with 13 bases in the middle. The germline gives CDR1 SGHTA, CDR2 FQGNSA. There are 15 residues in the CDR3. The DNA for the CDR3 is TGTGCCAGCAGCTTATCAAGCGGCGTTACCTACGAGCAGTACTTC. It translates to CASSLSSGVTYEQYF.

This sequence joins TRBV19 and TRBJ1-1; 7 bases line up with TRBD1. This CDR3 comprises 14 residues. Trimming at V came to 7 bases and at J to 5 bases, leaving 10 bases not matched to a gene. Germline V gene sequence: CDR1 LNHDA, CDR2 SQIVND (reference sequence). CDR3 loop: CASTETGVGTEAFF. DNA of the CDR3: TGTGCCAGTACCGAAACAGGGGTTGGGACTGAAGCTTTCTTT.

In its sample, this clone was seen once. This sequence joins TRBV9 and TRBJ1-2, with a possible D match to TRBD1 (5 bases). Trimming took 3 bases from V and 4 from J, leaving 13 bases between them. From germline, CDR1 is SGDLS and CDR2 YYNGEE. The CDR3 is made up of 14 amino acids. CDR3 region: CASSGRDARYGYTF. The CDR3 DNA follows: TGTGCCAGCAGCGGGCGGGACGCCCGCTATGGCTACACCTTC. The variable domain in full, completed from reference TRBV9 and TRBJ1-2, reads DSGVTQTPKHLITATGQRVTLRCSPRSGDLSVYWYQQSLDQGLQFLIQYYNGEERAKGNILERFSAQQFPDLHSELNLSSLELGDSALYFCASSGRDARYGYTFGSGTRLTVV.

This sequence joins TRBV5-1 and TRBJ2-3; 9 nucleotides agree with TRBD2. Germline V gives CDR1 SGHRS, CDR2 YFSETQ. J gave up 1 base and V 0 bases, and 3 bases lay outside the gene matches. The CDR3 contains 16 residues. As DNA, the CDR3 is TGCGCCAGCAGCTTGGCCCTAGCGGGACGCACAGATACGCAGTATTTT. Residues: CASSLALAGRTDTQYF. The full variable domain, with the rest looked up from reference TRBV5-1 and TRBJ2-3, is KAGVTQTPRYLIKTRGQQVTLSCSPISGHRSVSWYQQTPGQGLQFLFEYFSETQRNKGNFPGRFSGRQFSNSRSEMNVSTLELGDSALYLCASSLALAGRTDTQYFGPGTRLTVL.

This clone came up once. The chain combines TRBV4-1 with TRBJ1-6; D ambiguous. CDR1 and CDR2 from the germline V gene are MGHRA and YSYEKL. The length of the CDR3 is 14 residues. Deletions cut 1 base from V and 6 bases from J, with 7 bases between. The CDR3 loop is CASSQGRSNSPLHF. The CDR3 DNA follows: TGCGCCAGCAGCCAAGGCCGGAGTAATTCACCCCTCCACTTT.

This clone was recorded only once. The chain has TRBV5-4 and TRBJ1-1; 10 bases line up with TRBD1. With V trimmed by 4 bases and J by 3 bases, 6 bases remained unmatched. The germline V gene encodes CDR1 SGHNT and CDR2 YYREEE (reference sequence). The CDR3 has 15 amino acids. CDR3 bases: TGTGCCAGCAGCGTCTCGACAGGGGGCTACACTGAAGCTTTCTTT. Encoded protein: CASSVSTGGYTEAFF.

The rearrangement uses TRBV15 and TRBJ2-7; tentative D call: TRBD1 (6 bases). The CDR3 is 14 amino acids. CDR1 is LNHNV, CDR2 YYDKDF, per germline (reference sequence). V lost 1 base and J 5 bases, leaving 12 bases between the germline ends. The CDR3 region has the DNA TGTGCCACCAGCAGAGGTCATACAGGGAACGAGCAGTACTTC. Translating it yields CATSRGHTGNEQYF.

The genes are TRBV7-3 and TRBJ2-6; TRBD2 is a possible D gene (5 bases). Trimming removed 0 bases at V and 0 bases at J, with 15 bases between. This CDR3 is 19 amino acids long. Germline CDR1 SGHTA, CDR2 FQGTGA. The CDR3 loop reads CASSLTGGLVSSGANVLTF. The DNA for the CDR3 is TGTGCCAGCAGCTTAACTGGAGGACTGGTCAGCTCTGGGGCCAACGTCCTGACTTTC.

This sequence joins TRBV15 and TRBJ1-6; 9 bases match TRBD1. Losses at the gene ends were 2 bases for V and 7 bases for J; bases not matched to a gene: 3. This CDR3 comprises 15 residues. Germline V lookup: CDR1 LNHNV, CDR2 YYDKDF (reference sequence). CDR3 amino acids: CATSRLQGANSPLHF. The CDR3 coding sequence is TGTGCCACCAGCAGACTACAGGGGGCGAATTCACCCCTCCACTTT.

The chain is built from TRBV28 and TRBJ1-2, with D possibly being TRBD1 (5 bases). Trimming removed 2 bases at V and 6 bases at J, with 13 bases between. Germline lookup yields CDR1 MDHEN and CDR2 SYDVKM. This CDR3 is built from 14 residues. The CDR3 sequence is CASSLGSRGDGYTF. The CDR3 nucleotides read TGTGCCAGCAGTTTAGGGAGTCGGGGGGATGGCTACACCTTC.

This chain uses TRBV3-1 (or the pseudogene TRBV3-2) with TRBJ1-5; D perhaps matches TRBD1 (5 bases). Trimming removed 1 base from V and 7 bases from J, with 14 bases in between. The length of the CDR3 is 15 residues. Germline lookup yields CDR1 LGHDT and CDR2 YNNKEL (reference sequence). In DNA form, the CDR3 reads TGTGCCAGCAGCCAAGGTGGCAGGGTAAGACAGCCCCAGCATTTT. Residues: CASSQGGRVRQPQHF.